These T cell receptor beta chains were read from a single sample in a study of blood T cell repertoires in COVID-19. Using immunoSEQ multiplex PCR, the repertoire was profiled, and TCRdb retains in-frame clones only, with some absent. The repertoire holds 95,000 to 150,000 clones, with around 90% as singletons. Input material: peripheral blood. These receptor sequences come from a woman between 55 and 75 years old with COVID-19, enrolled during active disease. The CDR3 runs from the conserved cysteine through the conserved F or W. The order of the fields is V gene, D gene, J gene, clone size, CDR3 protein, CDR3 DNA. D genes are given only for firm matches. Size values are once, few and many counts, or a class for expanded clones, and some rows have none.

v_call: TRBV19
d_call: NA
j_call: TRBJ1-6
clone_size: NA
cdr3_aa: CASSIGGGHNSPLHF
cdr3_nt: TGTGCCAGTAGTATAGGGGGGGGCCATAATTCACCCCTCCACTTT

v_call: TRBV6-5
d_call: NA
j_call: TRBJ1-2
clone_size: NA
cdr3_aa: CASSYSGGSHYGYTF
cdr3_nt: TGTGCCAGCAGTTACTCGGGGGGGTCTCACTATGGCTACACCTTC

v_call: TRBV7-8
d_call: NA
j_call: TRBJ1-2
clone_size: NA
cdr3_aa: CASGPYAGANYGYTF
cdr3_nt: TGTGCCAGCGGGCCTTATGCCGGGGCTAACTATGGCTACACCTTC

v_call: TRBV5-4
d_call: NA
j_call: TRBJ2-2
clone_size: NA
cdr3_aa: CASSPYRANTGELFF
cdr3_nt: TGTGCCAGCAGCCCTTACAGGGCGAACACCGGGGAGCTGTTTTTT

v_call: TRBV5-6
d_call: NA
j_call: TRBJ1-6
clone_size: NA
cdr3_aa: CASSLGRLNNSPLHF
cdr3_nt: TGTGCCAGCAGCTTAGGCAGGCTTAATAATTCACCCCTCCACTTT

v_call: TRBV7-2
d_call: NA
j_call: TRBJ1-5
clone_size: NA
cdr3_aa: CASSEGGPQHF
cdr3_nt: TGTGCCAGCAGCGAAGGGGGGCCCCAGCATTTT

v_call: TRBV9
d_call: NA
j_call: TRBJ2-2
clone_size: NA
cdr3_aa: CASSVLAVETGELFF
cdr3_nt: TGTGCCAGCAGCGTACTAGCAGTCGAAACCGGGGAGCTGTTTTTT

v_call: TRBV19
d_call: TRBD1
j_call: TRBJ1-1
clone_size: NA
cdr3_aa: CASSMEGQGSWEAFF
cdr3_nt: TGTGCCAGTAGTATGGAGGGACAGGGTTCCTGGGAAGCTTTCTTT

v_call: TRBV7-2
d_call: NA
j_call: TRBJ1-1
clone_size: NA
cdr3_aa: CASSFSENTEAFF
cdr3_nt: TGTGCCAGCAGCTTTTCAGAGAACACTGAAGCTTTCTTT

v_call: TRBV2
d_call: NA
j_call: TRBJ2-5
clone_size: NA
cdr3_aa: CASNLRASQETQYF
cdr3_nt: TGTGCCAGCAATTTGCGGGCCTCCCAAGAGACCCAGTACTTC

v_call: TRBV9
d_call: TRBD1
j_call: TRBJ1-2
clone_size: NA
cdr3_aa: CASSPQGVGLNGYTF
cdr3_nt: TGTGCCAGCAGCCCACAGGGGGTGGGGCTTAATGGCTACACCTTC

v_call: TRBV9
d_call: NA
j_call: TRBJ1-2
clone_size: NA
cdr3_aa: CASSVANGGKAYGYTF
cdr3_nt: TGTGCCAGCAGCGTAGCTAACGGGGGGAAGGCCTATGGCTACACCTTC

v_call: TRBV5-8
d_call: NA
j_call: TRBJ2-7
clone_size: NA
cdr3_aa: CASSLAGTGDYEQYF
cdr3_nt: TGTGCCAGCAGCTTAGCCGGGACGGGAGATTACGAGCAGTACTTC

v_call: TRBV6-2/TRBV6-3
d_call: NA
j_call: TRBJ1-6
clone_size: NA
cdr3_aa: CASSYSFPGGWNSPLHF
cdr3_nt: TGTGCCAGCAGTTACTCGTTCCCGGGGGGCTGGAATTCACCCCTCCACTTT

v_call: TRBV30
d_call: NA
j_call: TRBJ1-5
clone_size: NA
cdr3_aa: CAWTPGSFNQPQHF
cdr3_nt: TGTGCCTGGACCCCAGGATCGTTCAATCAGCCCCAGCATTTT

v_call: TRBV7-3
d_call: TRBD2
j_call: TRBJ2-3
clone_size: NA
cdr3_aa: CASSFMTSGVTDTQYF
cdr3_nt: TGTGCCAGCAGCTTTATGACTAGCGGGGTGACAGATACGCAGTATTTT

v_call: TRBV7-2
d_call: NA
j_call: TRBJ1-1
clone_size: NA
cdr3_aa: CASSSQGGNTEAFF
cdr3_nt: TGTGCCAGCAGCTCTCAGGGTGGGAACACTGAAGCTTTCTTT

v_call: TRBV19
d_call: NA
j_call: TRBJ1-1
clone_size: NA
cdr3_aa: CASSIGGGNTEAFF
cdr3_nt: TGTGCCAGTAGTATAGGGGGGGGAAACACTGAAGCTTTCTTT

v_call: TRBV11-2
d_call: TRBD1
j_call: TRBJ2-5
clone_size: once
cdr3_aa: CASSQGQGGETQYF
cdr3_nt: TGTGCCAGCAGCCAGGGACAGGGAGGCGAGACCCAGTACTTC

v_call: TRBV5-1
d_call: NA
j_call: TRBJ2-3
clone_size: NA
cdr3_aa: CASSTSGAGGDTQYF
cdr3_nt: TGCGCCAGCAGCACCTCGGGAGCAGGGGGAGATACGCAGTATTTT

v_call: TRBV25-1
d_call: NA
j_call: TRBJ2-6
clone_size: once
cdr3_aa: CASSGSGTGANVLTF
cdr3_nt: TGTGCCAGCAGTGGGTCAGGTACTGGGGCCAACGTCCTGACTTTC

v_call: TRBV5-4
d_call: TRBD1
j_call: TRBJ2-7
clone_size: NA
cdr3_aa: CASSLFQGAFTRRAYEQYF
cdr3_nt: TGTGCCAGCAGCTTGTTCCAGGGGGCATTTACGAGGAGGGCCTACGAGCAGTACTTC

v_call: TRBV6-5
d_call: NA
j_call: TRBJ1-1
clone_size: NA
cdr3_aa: CASSHRDPDTEAFF
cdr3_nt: TGTGCCAGCAGCCACAGAGACCCGGACACTGAAGCTTTCTTT

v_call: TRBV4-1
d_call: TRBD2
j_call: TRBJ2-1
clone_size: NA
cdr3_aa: CASSQVASSSGIHNEQFF
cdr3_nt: TGCGCCAGCAGCCAAGTAGCTTCTTCTAGCGGGATCCACAATGAGCAGTTCTTC

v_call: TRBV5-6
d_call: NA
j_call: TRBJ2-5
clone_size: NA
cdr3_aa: CASSPGARYQETQYF
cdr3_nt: TGTGCCAGCAGCCCTGGGGCTCGTTACCAAGAGACCCAGTACTTC

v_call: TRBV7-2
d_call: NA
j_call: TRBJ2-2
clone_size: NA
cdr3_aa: CASSSRRAGAAPGELFF
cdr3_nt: TGTGCCAGCAGCTCCCGGCGGGCGGGGGCAGCCCCCGGGGAGCTGTTTTTT

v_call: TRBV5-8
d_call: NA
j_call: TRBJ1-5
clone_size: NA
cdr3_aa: CASSSGQSYSNQPQHF
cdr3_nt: TGTGCCAGCAGCTCAGGACAGTCCTATAGCAATCAGCCCCAGCATTTT

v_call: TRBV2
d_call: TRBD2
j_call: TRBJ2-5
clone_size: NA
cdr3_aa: CASRGLAGGLIAETQYF
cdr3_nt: TGTGCCAGCAGAGGACTAGCGGGGGGGCTAATCGCGGAGACCCAGTACTTC

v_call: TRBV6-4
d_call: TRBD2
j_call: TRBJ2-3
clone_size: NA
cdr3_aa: CASRNLGRGAPSTDTQYF
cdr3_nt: TGTGCCAGCAGAAACCTGGGGCGGGGGGCCCCTAGCACAGATACGCAGTATTTT

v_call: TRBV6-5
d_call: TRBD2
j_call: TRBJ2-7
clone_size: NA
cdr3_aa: CASWKRGVPTF
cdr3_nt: TGTGCCAGCTGGAAGCGGGGGGTCCCAACTTTC

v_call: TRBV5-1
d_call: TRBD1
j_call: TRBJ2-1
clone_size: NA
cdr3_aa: CASSARGHGSSYNEQFF
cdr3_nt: TGCGCCAGCAGCGCCAGGGGGCACGGGAGCTCCTACAATGAGCAGTTCTTC

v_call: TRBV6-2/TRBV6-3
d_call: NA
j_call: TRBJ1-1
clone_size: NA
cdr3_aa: CASSYGYSRNTEAFF
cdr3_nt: TGTGCCAGCAGTTACGGGTACAGCCGGAACACTGAAGCTTTCTTT

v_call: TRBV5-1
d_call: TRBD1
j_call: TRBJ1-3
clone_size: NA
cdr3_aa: CASSRGPEAGNTIYF
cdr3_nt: TGCGCCAGCAGCAGGGGGCCCGAAGCTGGAAACACCATATATTTT

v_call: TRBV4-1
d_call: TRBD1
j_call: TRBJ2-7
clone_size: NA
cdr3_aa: CASSQEPPAGTGTGEQYF
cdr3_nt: TGCGCCAGCAGCCAAGAACCTCCGGCCGGGACAGGGACAGGGGAGCAGTACTTC

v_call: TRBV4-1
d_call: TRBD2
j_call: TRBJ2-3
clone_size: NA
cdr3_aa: CASSRSGGTDTQYF
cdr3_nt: TGCGCCAGCAGCCGGAGCGGGGGGACAGATACGCAGTATTTT

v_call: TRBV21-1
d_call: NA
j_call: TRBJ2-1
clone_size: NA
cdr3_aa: CASSKFNCAFGLNEQFF
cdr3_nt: TGTGCCAGCAGCAAATTCAATTGCGCGTTTGGGCTGAATGAGCAGTTCTTC